Listed below are T cell receptor beta chains from one sample, sequenced in a study of T cell responses to AZD1222 COVID-19 vaccine. Sequencing used immunoSEQ multiplex PCR; TCRdb keeps in-frame clones, though not all of them. Of about 120,000 clones listed, 80% to 90% were seen once; the top ten hold 12%. This material consisted of peripheral blood, taken on day 0 of AZD1222 vaccination. All receptors come from an adult in good health. Both conserved end residues are part of each CDR3. Fields, in order: D gene, J gene, V gene, CDR3 DNA, CDR3 protein. A D gene is named only where the DNA matches it firmly.

- TRBJ1-5 TRBV5-5 TGTGCCAGCAGCTTGGAAGGGGACAAGCCCCAGCATTTT CASSLEGDKPQHF
- TRBJ1-4 TRBV3-1/TRBV3-2 TGTGCCAGCAGCCTACTGAGGGGGATAAGTGAAAAACTGTTTTTT CASSLLRGISEKLFF
- TRBJ2-1 TRBV5-4 TGTGCCAGCAGGAATGGAGGAGGGGGTACTCACAATGAGCAGTTCTTC CASRNGGGGTHNEQFF
TRBD1 TRBJ1-2 TRBV7-6 TGTGCCAGCAGTCCGGGACAGACCTCCTATGGCTACACCTTC CASSPGQTSYGYTF
TRBD1 TRBJ1-4 TRBV28 TGTGCCAGCAGTTATGAGGGGGCGGGTAATGAAAAACTGTTTTTT CASSYEGAGNEKLFF
- TRBJ1-2 TRBV12-3/TRBV12-4 TGTGCCAGCAGCCCCATCCCGGCGTTGGGCTACACCTTC CASSPIPALGYTF
TRBD1 TRBJ1-1 TRBV5-4 TGTGCCAGCAGTCCTCAGGGGGCTGGACAGAACACTGAAGCTTTCTTT CASSPQGAGQNTEAFF
- TRBJ1-5 TRBV6-5 TGTGCCAGCAGTAGACGTCTGAATCAGCCCCAGCATTTT CASSRRLNQPQHF
- TRBJ2-2 TRBV6-5 TGTGCCAGCAGTACAGGGAACACCGGGGAGCTGTTTTTT CASSTGNTGELFF
- TRBJ1-6 TRBV7-8 TGTGCCAGCAGCGAAAGGTTGTGGTCACCCCTCCACTTT CASSERLWSPLHF
- TRBJ2-7 TRBV21-1 TGTGCCAGCAGCTCCTACAGGGATCCCTCCTACGAGCAGTACTTC CASSSYRDPSYEQYF